These 9 T cell receptor beta chains were all obtained from the same sample, sequenced in a study of cytomegalovirus exposure and HLA in healthy donors. Amplification used 60 Vbeta primers and 13 Jbeta primers. Some clones are missing from TCRdb's copy, which holds only in-frame ones; the method was immunoSEQ multiplex PCR. The sample lists over 110,000 clones; approximately 80% were seen once. Sequencing was performed on PBMCs. The receptor source for this set is a male donor in good health and CMV-seronegative.

V is TRBV11-2 and J is TRBJ1-4; D is uncertain. The CDR3 consists of 12 residues. Germline V lookup: CDR1 SGHAT, CDR2 FQNNGV. V was pared by 9 bases and J by 8 bases, with 13 bases between. Here the CDR3 DNA reads TGTGCCAGGCAGGAAAAAGAAGAAAAACTGTTTTTT. This codes for CARQEKEEKLFF.

The V call is TRBV4-3, the J call TRBJ1-1; 7 bases fit TRBD1. V dropped 5 bases and J dropped 4; count of bases not matched to a gene: 7. The CDR3 length is 14 residues. Per the germline V gene, CDR1 is LGHNA and CDR2 is YSLEER. The CDR3 loop is CASSLRTGGTEAFF. CDR3 nucleotides: TGCGCCAGCAGCTTGCGGACAGGCGGCACTGAAGCTTTCTTT.

The rearrangement joins TRBV6-5 to TRBJ2-7; weak D call: TRBD1 (5 bases). The germline V and J ends were trimmed by 4 bases and 2 bases, with 15 bases remaining between them. CDR3 length: 15 amino acids. The V gene's germline CDR1 is MNHEY and CDR2 SVGAGI. The CDR3 region has the DNA TGTGCCAGCAGTTCCCTGACTGGGGCTACCTACGAGCAGTACTTC. Its translation: CASSSLTGATYEQYF.

In the case of this clone: Germline and junction disagree at one end, which may indicate a read error. Within the sample, other DNA sequences also encode this same CDR3. The chain uses TRBV18 and TRBJ2-5; weak D call: TRBD1 (5 bases). CDR1 KGHSH and CDR2 LQKENI come from the germline V gene. The CDR3 is made up of 14 amino acids. In DNA form, the CDR3 reads TGCGCCAGCTCACCACCTTCAGGGATGGAGACCCAGTACTTC. Encoded protein: CASSPPSGMETQYF.

The CDR3 DNA reads TGTGCCAGCAGCCCCCCGGGGGATCAGGAGACCCAGTACTTC. Translated: CASSPPGDQETQYF. The chain uses TRBV13 and TRBJ2-5, with D possibly matching TRBD2 (6 bases). Trimming removed 5 bases at V and 5 bases at J, with 15 bases between. Germline V gene sequence: CDR1 PRHDT, CDR2 FYEKMQ (reference sequence). This CDR3 is 14 amino acids long.

J is TRBJ2-1 and V is TRBV7-9; a weak D match, TRBD1 (6 bases). The CDR3 loop spans 14 amino acids. Germline CDR1 is SEHNR and CDR2 is FQNEAQ (reference sequence). The V gene lost 3 bases and the J gene lost 7 bases, with 13 bases spanning the gap. The CDR3 sequence: CASSLANRENEQFF. The CDR3 region has the DNA TGTGCCAGCAGCTTGGCGAACAGGGAGAATGAGCAGTTCTTC.

V usage is TRBV5-5 and J usage is TRBJ2-2; D is possibly TRBD2 (6 bases). This CDR3 comprises 16 residues. V lost 0 bases to trimming and J lost 6 bases, with 15 bases between them. The germline CDR1 and CDR2 sequences are SGHKS and YYEKEE (reference sequence). In DNA, the CDR3 is TGTGCCAGCAGCTTGGAGGTTCCGGGACTTGCCGGGGAGCTGTTTTTT. This encodes CASSLEVPGLAGELFF. Combining the CDR3 with reference TRBV5-5 and TRBJ2-2 gives the whole variable domain DAGVTQSPTHLIKTRGQQVTLRCSPISGHKSVSWYQQVLGQGPQFIFQYYEKEERGRGNFPDRFSARQFPNYSSELNVNALLLGDSALYLCASSLEVPGLAGELFFGEGSRLTVL.

This clone has only a few counts. The chain employs TRBV29-1 and TRBJ2-3, with 12 bases identical to TRBD2. The V gene end was trimmed by 6 bases and the J gene end by 5 bases; junction bases not matched to a gene: 3. The CDR3 spans 13 residues. Germline CDR1 reads SQVTM; CDR2 reads ANQGSEA. This CDR3 is CSVLLAGGDTQYF. The CDR3 nucleotides read TGCAGCGTCCTACTAGCGGGAGGAGATACGCAGTATTTT.

The chain employs TRBV14 and TRBJ2-1; TRBD2 is a possible D gene (6 bases). CDR1 SGHDN and CDR2 FVKESK come from the germline V gene. CDR3 length: 15 amino acids. The V gene lost 4 bases and the J gene lost 0 bases, with 10 bases spanning the gap. CDR3 nucleotides: TGTGCCAGCAGCCGAAGCGGGTACTCCTACAATGAGCAGTTCTTC. Translated, it gives CASSRSGYSYNEQFF.